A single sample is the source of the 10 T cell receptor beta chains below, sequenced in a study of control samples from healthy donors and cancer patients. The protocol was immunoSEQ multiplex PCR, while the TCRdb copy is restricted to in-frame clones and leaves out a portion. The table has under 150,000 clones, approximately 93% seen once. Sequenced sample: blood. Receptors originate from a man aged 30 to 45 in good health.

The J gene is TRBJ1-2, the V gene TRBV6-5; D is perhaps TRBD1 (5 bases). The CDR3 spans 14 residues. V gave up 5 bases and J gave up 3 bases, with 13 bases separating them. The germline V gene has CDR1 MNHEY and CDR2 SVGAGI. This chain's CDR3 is CASSPHGGDYGYTF. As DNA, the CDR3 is TGTGCCAGCAGTCCTCACGGAGGGGACTATGGCTACACCTTC.

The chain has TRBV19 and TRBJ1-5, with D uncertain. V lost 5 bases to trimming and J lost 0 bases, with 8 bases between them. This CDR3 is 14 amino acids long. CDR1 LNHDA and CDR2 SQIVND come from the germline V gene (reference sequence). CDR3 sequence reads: CASSGGNSNQPQHF. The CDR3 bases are TGTGCCAGTAGTGGAGGAAATAGCAATCAGCCCCAGCATTTT. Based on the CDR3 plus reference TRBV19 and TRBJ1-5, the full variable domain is DGGITQSPKYLFRKEGQNVTLSCEQNLNHDAMYWYRQDPGQGLRLIYYSQIVNDFQKGDIAEGYSVSREKKESFPLTVTSAQKNPTAFYLCASSGGNSNQPQHFGDGTRLSIL.

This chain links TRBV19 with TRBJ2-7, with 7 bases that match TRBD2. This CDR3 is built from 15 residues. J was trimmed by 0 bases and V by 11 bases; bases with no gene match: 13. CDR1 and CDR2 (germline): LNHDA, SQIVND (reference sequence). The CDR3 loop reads CACPGGGTCSYEQYV. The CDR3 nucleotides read TGTGCCTGCCCTGGGGGGGGGACTTGCTCCTACGAGCAGTACGTC.

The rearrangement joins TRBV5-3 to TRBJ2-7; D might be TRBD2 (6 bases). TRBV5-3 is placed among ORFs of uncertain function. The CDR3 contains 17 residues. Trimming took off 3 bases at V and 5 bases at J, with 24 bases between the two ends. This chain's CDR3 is CARSCVPGLSAGDEQYV. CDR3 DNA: TGTGCCAGAAGCTGCGTGCCGGGACTCTCTGCTGGGGACGAGCAGTACGTC.

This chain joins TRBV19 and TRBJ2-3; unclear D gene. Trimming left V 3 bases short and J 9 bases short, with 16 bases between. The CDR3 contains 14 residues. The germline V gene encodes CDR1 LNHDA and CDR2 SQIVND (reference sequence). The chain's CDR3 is CASSIAQGERTQYF. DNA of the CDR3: TGTGCCAGTAGTATTGCTCAAGGTGAGAGAACGCAGTATTTT.

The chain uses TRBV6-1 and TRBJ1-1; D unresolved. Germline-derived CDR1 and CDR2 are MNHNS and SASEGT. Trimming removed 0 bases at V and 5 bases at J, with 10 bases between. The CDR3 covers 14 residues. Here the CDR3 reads CASSEAILTTEAFF. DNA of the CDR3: TGTGCCAGCAGTGAAGCGATTCTGACTACTGAAGCTTTCTTT.

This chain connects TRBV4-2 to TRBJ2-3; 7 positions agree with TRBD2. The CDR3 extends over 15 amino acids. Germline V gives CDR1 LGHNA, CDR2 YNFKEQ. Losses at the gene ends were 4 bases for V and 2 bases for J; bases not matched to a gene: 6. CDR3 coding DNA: TGTGCCAGCAGCCCCCCGGGAGGTAACACAGATACGCAGTATTTT. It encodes CASSPPGGNTDTQYF.

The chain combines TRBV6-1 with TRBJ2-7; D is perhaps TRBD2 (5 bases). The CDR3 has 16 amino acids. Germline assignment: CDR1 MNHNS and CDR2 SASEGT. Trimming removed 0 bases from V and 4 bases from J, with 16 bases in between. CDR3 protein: CASSEAPPGIGYEQYV. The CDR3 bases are TGTGCCAGCAGTGAAGCCCCCCCGGGGATTGGGTACGAGCAGTACGTC.

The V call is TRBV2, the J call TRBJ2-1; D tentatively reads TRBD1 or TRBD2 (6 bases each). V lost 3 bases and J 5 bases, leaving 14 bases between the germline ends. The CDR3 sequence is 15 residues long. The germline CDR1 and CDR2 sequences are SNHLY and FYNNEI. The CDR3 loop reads CASSDTGRLHNEQFF. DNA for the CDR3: TGTGCCAGCAGTGATACAGGGAGGCTACACAATGAGCAGTTCTTC.

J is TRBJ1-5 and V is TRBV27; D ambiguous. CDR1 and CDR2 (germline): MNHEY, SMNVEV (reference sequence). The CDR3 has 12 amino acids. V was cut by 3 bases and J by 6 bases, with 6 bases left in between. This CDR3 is CASSLRGQPQHF. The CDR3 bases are TGTGCCAGCAGTTTGCGGGGTCAGCCCCAGCATTTT.